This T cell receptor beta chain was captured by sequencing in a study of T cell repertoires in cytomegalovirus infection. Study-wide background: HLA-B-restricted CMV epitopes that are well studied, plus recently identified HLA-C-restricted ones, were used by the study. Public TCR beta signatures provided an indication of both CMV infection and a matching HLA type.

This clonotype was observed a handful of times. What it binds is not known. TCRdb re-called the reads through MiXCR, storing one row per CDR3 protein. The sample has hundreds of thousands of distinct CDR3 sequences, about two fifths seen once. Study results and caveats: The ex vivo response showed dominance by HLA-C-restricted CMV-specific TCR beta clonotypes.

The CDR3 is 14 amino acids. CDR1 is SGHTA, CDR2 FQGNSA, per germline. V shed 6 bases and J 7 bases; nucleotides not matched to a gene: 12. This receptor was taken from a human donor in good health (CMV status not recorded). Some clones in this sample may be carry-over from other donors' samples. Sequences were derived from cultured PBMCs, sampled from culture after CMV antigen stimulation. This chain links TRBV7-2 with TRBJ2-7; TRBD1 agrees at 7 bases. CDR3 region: CASSSGTAVGEQYF. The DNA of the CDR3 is TGTGCCAGCAGTTCTGGGACAGCTGTCGGGGAGCAGTACTTC.